This T cell receptor (beta chain) stems from a study of CD8 T cells in Susac syndrome. Reverse transcription of roughly 0.5 to 1 ug RNA was performed with random hexamers. By means of immunoSEQ multiplex PCR, TCR beta CDR3 spanning 54 Vbeta and 13 Jbeta underwent amplification. TCRdb analysed the immunoSEQ multiplex PCR reads with MiXCR anew, one entry per CDR3 protein. The repertoire holds about 130,000 distinct CDR3 sequences, with 90% to 95% as singletons. Sequencing of TCR beta drew on CD8+ and CD4+ T cells from blood. While CD8+ and CD4+ T cells were isolated negatively, TEMRA cells were enriched by FACS. This CDR3 contains 16 residues. Trimming removed 0 bases from V and 6 bases from J; junction bases left unmatched: 10. Looked up from germline, CDR1 is GTSNPN and CDR2 is SVGIG (reference sequence).

The origin of this receptor is a human donor with multiple sclerosis. The chain recombines TRBV30 with TRBJ2-1; 8 nucleotides align to TRBD1. The sequenced material came from CD8+ T cells from PBMCs. The CDR3 is CAWSVVGQGAFNEQFF. The CDR3 nucleotides are TGTGCCTGGAGTGTGGTAGGGCAGGGGGCCTTCAATGAGCAGTTCTTC.